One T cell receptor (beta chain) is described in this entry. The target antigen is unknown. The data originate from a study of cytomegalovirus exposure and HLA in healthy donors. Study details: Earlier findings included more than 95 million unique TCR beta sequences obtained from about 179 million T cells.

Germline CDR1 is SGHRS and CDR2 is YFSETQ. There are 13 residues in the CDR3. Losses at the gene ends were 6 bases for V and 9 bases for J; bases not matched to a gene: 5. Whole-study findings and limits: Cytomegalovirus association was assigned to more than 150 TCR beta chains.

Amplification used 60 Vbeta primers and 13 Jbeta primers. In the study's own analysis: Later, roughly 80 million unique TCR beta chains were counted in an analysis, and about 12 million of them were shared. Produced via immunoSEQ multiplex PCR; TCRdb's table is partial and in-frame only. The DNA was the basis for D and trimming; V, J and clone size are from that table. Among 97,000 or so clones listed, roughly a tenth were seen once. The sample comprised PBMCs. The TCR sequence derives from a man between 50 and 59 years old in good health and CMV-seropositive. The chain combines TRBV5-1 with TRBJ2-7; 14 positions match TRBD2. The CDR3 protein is CASTGTSGRVQYF. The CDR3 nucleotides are TGCGCCAGCACCGGGACTAGCGGGAGAGTGCAGTACTTC.